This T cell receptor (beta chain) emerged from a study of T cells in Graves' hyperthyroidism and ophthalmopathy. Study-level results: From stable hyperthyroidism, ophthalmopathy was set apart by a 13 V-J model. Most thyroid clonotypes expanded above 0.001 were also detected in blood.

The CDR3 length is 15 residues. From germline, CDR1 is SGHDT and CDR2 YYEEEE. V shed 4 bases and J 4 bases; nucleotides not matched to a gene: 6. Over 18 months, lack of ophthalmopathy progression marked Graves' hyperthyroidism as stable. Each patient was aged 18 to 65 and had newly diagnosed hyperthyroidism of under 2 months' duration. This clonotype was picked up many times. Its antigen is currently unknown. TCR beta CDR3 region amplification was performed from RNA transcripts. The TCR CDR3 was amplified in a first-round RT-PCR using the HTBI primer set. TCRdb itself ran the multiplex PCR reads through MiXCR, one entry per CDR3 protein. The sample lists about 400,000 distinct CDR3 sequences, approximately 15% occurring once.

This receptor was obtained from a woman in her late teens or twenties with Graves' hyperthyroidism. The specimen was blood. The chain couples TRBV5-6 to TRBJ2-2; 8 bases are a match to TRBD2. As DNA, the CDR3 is TGTGCCAGCAGCCCCGATGCGGGGGGCACCGGGGAGCTGTTTTTT. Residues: CASSPDAGGTGELFF. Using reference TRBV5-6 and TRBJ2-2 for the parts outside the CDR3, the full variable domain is DAGVTQSPTHLIKTRGQQVTLRCSPKSGHDTVSWYQQALGQGPQFIFQYYEEEERQRGNFPDRFSGHQFPNYSSELNVNALLLGDSALYLCASSPDAGGTGELFFGEGSRLTVL.